The 5 T cell receptor beta chains presented below share a single source sample, sequenced in a study of cytomegalovirus exposure and HLA in healthy donors. PCR involved 60 Vbeta and 13 Jbeta primers. Assay used: immunoSEQ multiplex PCR; TCRdb lists only in-frame clones, some missing. The sample carries 130,000 or so clones, 70% to 90% recorded once. The sample was PBMCs. These TCRs come from a man in his forties in good health and CMV-seronegative.

The rearrangement links TRBV11-2 to TRBJ1-1; D remains ambiguous. V was trimmed by 3 bases and J by 4 bases, leaving 9 bases between them. Germline CDR1 and CDR2: SGHAT and FQNNGV. The CDR3 extends over 13 amino acids. The CDR3 is CASSFTGLTEAFF. The CDR3 coding sequence is TGTGCCAGCAGCTTCACTGGGCTCACTGAAGCTTTCTTT.

V gene TRBV6-5 combines with J gene TRBJ1-1, with a weak D call TRBD1 (6 bases). Between the trimmed V and J ends, which lost 5 bases and 1 base, there was a span of 14 bases. This CDR3 region has 15 residues. Germline loops: CDR1 MNHEY, CDR2 SVGAGI. In DNA, the CDR3 is TGTGCCAGCAGTGGGGATCGGACAGAGAACACTGAAGCTTTCTTT. Protein product: CASSGDRTENTEAFF.

V is TRBV5-1 and J is TRBJ2-1; maybe TRBD2 (6 bases). Trimming pared 3 bases from V and 1 base from J, leaving 11 bases between. Germline V gives CDR1 SGHRS, CDR2 YFSETQ. The CDR3 length is 15 residues. Here the CDR3 DNA reads TGCGCCAGCAGCTCGGGACTTCCATCCTACAATGAGCAGTTCTTC. It translates to CASSSGLPSYNEQFF.

This chain connects TRBV19 to TRBJ2-3; 7 bases line up with TRBD2. Germline CDR1 and CDR2: LNHDA and SQIVND (reference sequence). After removal of 4 bases from V and 6 bases from J, the junction contained 4 bases not matched to a gene. This CDR3 has 13 residues. As DNA, the CDR3 is TGTGCCAGTAGTAGCGGGAGCATTGATACGCAGTATTTT. Translating gives CASSSGSIDTQYF.

A few counts support this clone. The chain employs TRBV28 and TRBJ2-7, with TRBD1 matching 9 bases. This CDR3 contains 17 residues. Germline V lookup: CDR1 MDHEN, CDR2 SYDVKM. V was pared by 5 bases and J by 6 bases, with 17 bases of the junction left unmatched. CDR3 sequence reads: CASSLPPPRDRVGEQYF. DNA for the CDR3: TGTGCCAGCAGTCTACCCCCGCCCCGGGACAGGGTGGGCGAGCAGTACTTC. The full variable domain, completed using reference TRBV28 and TRBJ2-7, is DVKVTQSSRYLVKRTGEKVFLECVQDMDHENMFWYRQDPGLGLRLIYFSYDVKMKEKGDIPEGYSVSREKKERFSLILESASTNQTSMYLCASSLPPPRDRVGEQYFGPGTRLTVT.